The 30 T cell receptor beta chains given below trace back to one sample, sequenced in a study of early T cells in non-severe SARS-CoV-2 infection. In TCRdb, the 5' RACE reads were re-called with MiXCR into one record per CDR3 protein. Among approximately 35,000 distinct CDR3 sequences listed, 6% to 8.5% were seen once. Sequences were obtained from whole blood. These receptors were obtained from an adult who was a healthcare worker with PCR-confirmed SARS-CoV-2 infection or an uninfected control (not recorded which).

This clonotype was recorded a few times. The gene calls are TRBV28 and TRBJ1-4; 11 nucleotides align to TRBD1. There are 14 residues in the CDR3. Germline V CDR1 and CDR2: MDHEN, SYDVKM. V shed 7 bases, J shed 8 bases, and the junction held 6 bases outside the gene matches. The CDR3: CASTSGQGAEKLFF. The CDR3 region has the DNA TGTGCCAGCACTTCCGGACAGGGGGCGGAAAAACTGTTTTTT.

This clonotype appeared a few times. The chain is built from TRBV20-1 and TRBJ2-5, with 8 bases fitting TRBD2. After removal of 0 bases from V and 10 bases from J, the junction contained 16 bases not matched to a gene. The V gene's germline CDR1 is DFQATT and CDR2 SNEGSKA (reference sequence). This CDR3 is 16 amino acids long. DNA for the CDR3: TGCAGTGCTAGAGATACAGCGGGAGTTACCCTAGGTGACCAGTACTTC. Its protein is CSARDTAGVTLGDQYF.

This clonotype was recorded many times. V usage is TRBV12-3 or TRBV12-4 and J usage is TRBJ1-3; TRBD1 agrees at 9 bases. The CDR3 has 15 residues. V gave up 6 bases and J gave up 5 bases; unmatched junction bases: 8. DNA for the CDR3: TGTGCCAGCAGCCCCCTTGGGACAGGGAGAAACACCATATATTTT. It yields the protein CASSPLGTGRNTIYF.

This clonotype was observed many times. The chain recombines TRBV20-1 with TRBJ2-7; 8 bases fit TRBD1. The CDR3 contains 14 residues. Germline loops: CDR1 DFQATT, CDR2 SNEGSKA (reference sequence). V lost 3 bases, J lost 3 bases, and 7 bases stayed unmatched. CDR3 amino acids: CSARDRDRLYEQYF. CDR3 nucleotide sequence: TGCAGTGCTAGGGACCGGGACAGGCTCTACGAGCAGTACTTC.

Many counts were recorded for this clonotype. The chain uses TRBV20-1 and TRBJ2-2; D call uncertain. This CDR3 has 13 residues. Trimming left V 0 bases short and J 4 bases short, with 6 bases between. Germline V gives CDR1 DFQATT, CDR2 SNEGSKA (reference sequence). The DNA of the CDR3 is TGCAGTGCTAGAGATTCGGGCACCGGGGAGCTGTTTTTT. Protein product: CSARDSGTGELFF.

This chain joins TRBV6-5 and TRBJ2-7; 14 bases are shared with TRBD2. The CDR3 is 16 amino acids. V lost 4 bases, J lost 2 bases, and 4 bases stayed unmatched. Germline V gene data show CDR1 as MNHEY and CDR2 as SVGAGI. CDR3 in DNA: TGTGCCAGCAGTTCAACGACTAGCGGGAGGGCCTACGAGCAGTACTTC. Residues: CASSSTTSGRAYEQYF.

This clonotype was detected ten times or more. The CDR3 bases are TGTGCCAGCAGAGACAATGAGCAGTTCTTC. Translation: CASRDNEQFF. This chain joins TRBV6-6 and TRBJ2-1; the D is unclear. Trimming removed 6 bases at V and 5 bases at J, with 2 bases between. This CDR3 region has 10 residues. The V gene's germline CDR1 is MNHNY and CDR2 SVGAGI (reference sequence).

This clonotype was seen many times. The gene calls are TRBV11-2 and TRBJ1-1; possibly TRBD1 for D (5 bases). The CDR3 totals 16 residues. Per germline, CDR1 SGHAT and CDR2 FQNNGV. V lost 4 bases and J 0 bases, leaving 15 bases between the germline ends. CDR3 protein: CASSYPKGTVNTEAFF. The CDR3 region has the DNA TGTGCCAGCAGCTATCCCAAAGGGACTGTGAACACTGAAGCTTTCTTT.

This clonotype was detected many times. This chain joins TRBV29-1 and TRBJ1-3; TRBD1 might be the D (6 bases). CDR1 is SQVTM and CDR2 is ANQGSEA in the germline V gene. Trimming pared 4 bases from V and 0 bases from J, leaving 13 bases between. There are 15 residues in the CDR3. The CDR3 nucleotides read TGCAGCGTTGGCGGACAGAAGAGCTCTGGAAACACCATATATTTT. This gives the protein CSVGGQKSSGNTIYF.

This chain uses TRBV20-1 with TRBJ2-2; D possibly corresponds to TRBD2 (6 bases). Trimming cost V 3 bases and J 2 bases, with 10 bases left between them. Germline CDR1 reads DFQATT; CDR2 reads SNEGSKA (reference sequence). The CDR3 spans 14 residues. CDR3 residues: CSASPSVNTGELFF. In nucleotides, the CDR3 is TGCAGTGCTAGTCCTAGCGTTAACACCGGGGAGCTGTTTTTT.

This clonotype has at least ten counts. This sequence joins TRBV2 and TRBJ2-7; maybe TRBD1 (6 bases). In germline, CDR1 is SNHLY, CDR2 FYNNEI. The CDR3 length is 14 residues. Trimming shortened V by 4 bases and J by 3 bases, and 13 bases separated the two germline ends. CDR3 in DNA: TGTGCCAGCAGTGTCTACCGGGACAACTACGAGCAGTACTTC. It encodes CASSVYRDNYEQYF.

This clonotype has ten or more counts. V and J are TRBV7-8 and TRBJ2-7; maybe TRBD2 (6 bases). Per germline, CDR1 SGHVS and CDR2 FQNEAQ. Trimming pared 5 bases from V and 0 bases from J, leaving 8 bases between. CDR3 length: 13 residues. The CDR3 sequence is CASSPGGSYEQYF. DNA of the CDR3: TGTGCCAGCAGCCCCGGGGGCTCCTACGAGCAGTACTTC. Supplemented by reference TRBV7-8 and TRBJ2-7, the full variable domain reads GAGVSQSPRYKVAKRGQDVALRCDPISGHVSLFWYQQALGQGPEFLTYFQNEAQLDKSGLPSDRFFAERPEGSVSTLKIQRTQQEDSAVYLCASSPGGSYEQYFGPGTRLTVT.

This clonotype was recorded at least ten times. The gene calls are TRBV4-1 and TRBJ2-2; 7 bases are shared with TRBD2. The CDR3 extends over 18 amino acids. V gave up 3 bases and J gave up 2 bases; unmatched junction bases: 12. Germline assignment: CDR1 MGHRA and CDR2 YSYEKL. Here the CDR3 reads CASSQQPREDLNTGELFF. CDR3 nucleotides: TGCGCCAGCAGCCAGCAGCCTCGGGAGGATCTCAACACCGGGGAGCTGTTTTTT.

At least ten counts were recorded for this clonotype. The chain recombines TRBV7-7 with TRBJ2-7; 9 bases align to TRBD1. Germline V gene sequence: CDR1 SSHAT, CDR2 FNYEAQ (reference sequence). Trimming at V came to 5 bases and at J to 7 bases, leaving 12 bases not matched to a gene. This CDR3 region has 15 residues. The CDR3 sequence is CASSPWTGDRGEQYF. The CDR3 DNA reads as TGTGCCAGCAGCCCCTGGACAGGGGATCGAGGGGAGCAGTACTTC. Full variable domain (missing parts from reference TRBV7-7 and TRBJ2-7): GAGVSQSPRYKVTKRGQDVTLRCDPISSHATLYWYQQALGQGPEFLTYFNYEAQPDKSGLPSDRFSAERPEGSISTLTIQRTEQRDSAMYRCASSPWTGDRGEQYFGPGTRLTVT.

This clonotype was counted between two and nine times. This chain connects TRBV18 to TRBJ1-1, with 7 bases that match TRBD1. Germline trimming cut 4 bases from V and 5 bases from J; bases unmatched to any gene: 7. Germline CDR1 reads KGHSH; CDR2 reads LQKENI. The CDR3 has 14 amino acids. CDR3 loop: CASSQPGQSTEAFF. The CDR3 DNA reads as TGTGCCAGCTCACAACCGGGACAGTCGACTGAAGCTTTCTTT.

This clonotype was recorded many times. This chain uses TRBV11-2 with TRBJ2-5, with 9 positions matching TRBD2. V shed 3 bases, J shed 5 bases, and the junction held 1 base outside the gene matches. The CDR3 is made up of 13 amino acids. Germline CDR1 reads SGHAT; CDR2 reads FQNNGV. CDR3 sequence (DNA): TGTGCCAGCAGCTTTAGCGGGAGTGAGACCCAGTACTTC. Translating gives CASSFSGSETQYF.

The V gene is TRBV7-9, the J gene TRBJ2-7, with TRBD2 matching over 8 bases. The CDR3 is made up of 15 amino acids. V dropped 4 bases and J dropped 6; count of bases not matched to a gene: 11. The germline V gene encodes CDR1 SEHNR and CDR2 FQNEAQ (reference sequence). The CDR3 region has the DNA TGTGCCAGCAGCTCCCAGAGAGCGGGAGTAGGCGAGCAGTACTTC. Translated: CASSSQRAGVGEQYF.

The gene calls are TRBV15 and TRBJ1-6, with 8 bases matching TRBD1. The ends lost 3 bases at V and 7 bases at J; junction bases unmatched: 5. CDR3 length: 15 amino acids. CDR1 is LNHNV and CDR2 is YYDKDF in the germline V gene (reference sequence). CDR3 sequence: CATSRGTGGNSPLHF. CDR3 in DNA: TGTGCCACCAGCAGGGGCACAGGGGGGAATTCACCCCTCCACTTT.

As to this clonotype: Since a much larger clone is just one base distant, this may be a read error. This chain's CDR3 is CVSTPGLAGQETQYF. The DNA of the CDR3 is TGCGTCAGCACACCGGGGTTAGCGGGCCAAGAGACCCAGTACTTC. The chain joins TRBV5-1 to TRBJ2-5, with 7 bases that match TRBD2. CDR1 and CDR2 from the germline V gene are SGHRS and YFSETQ. CDR3 size: 15 residues.

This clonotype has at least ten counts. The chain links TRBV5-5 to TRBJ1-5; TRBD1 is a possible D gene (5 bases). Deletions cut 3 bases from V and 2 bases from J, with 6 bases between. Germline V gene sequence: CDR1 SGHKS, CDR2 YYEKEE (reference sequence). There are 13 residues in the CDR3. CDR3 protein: CASSWDGNQPQHF. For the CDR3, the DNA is TGTGCCAGCAGCTGGGACGGCAATCAGCCCCAGCATTTT.

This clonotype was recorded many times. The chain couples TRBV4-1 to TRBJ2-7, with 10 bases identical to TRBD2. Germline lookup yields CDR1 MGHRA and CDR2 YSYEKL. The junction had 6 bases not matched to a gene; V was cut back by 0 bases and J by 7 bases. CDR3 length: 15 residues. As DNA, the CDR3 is TGCGCCAGCAGCCAAGATTGGACTAGCGGCGTAGAGCAGTACTTC. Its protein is CASSQDWTSGVEQYF.

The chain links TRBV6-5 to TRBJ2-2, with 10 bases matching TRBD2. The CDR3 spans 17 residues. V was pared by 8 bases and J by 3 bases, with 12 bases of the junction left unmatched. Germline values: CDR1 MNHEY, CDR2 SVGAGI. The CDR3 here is CASLRDAGLAYTGELFF. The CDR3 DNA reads TGTGCCAGCCTTCGGGATGCGGGACTAGCGTACACCGGGGAGCTGTTTTTT.

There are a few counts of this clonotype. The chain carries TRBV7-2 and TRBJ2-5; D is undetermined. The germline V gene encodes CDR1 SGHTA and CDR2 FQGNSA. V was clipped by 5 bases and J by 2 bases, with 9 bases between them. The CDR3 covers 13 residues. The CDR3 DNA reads TGTGCCAGCAGCCTTCTCTCTCAAGAGACCCAGTACTTC. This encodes CASSLLSQETQYF.

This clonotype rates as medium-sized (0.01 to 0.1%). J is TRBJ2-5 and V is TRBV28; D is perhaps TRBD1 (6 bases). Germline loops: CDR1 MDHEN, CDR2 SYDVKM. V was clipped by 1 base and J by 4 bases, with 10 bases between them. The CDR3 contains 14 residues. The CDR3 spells CASSLYDRLETQYF. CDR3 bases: TGTGCCAGCAGTTTATACGACAGGTTAGAGACCCAGTACTTC. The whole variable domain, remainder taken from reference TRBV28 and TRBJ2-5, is DVKVTQSSRYLVKRTGEKVFLECVQDMDHENMFWYRQDPGLGLRLIYFSYDVKMKEKGDIPEGYSVSREKKERFSLILESASTNQTSMYLCASSLYDRLETQYFGPGTRLLVL.

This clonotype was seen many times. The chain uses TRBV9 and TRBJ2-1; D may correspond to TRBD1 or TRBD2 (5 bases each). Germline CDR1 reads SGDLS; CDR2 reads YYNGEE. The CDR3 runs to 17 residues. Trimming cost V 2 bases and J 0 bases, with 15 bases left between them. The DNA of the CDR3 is TGTGCCAGCAGCGTCCGCCACGGGGCAAGCTCCTACAATGAGCAGTTCTTC. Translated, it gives CASSVRHGASSYNEQFF.

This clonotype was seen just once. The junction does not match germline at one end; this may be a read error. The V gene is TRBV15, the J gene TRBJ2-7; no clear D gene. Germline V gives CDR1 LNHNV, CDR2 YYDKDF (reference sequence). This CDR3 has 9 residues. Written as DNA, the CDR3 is TGCGCTAGCTCCTACGAGCAGTACTTC. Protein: CASSYEQYF.

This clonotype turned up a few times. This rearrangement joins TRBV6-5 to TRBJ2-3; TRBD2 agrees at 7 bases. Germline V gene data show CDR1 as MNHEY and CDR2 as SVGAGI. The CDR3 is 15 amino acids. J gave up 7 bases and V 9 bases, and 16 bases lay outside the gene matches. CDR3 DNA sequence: TGTGCCAGTCGGGAGGCGGGCCCTATTGGAAATACGCAGTATTTT. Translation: CASREAGPIGNTQYF.

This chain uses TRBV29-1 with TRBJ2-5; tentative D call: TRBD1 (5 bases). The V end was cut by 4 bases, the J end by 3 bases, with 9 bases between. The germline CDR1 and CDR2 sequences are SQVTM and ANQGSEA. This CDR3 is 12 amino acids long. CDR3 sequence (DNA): TGCAGCGTTGGGGGCAGGGAAGAGACCCAGTACTTC. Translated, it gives CSVGGREETQYF.

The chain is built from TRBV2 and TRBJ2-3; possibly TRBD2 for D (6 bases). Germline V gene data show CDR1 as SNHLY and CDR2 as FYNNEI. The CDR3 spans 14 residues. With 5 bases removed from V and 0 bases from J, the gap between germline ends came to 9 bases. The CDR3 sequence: CASSLSGSTDTQYF. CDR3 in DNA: TGTGCCAGCAGTCTTAGCGGCAGCACAGATACGCAGTATTTT.

DNA of the CDR3: TGCAGTGCGACCGCACCCATGAACACTGAAGCTTTCTTT. Translation gives CSATAPMNTEAFF. V and J are TRBV20-1 and TRBJ1-1; no clear D. CDR3 length: 13 amino acids. CDR1 is DFQATT, CDR2 SNEGSKA, per germline (reference sequence). The germline V and J ends were trimmed by 6 bases and 0 bases, with 11 bases remaining between them.